The subject of this entry is one TCR beta chain. The sample comes from a study of blood T cell repertoires in COVID-19. In the study overall: Sites in the United States, Italy and Spain provided acute and convalescent COVID-19 samples. The analysed material was cDNA or gDNA that came from T cells, B-cell-depleted T cells, or PBMCs.

Enrolled through a virtual design, the participants were between 18 and 89 years of age and came from some 26 US areas. The length of the CDR3 is 15 residues. Trimming cost V 0 bases and J 3 bases, with 10 bases left between them. Germline loops: CDR1 SGHAT, CDR2 FQNNGV. In the original processing: Counts of nucleated cells, estimated from reference gene primer amplification, were obtained. Method: immunoSEQ multiplex PCR; TCRdb's copy keeps in-frame clones and lacks some. V, J and clone size reflect that table, while D and trimming were determined from the DNA. Among approximately 160,000 clones listed, under 90% were seen once.

This rearrangement joins TRBV11-2 to TRBJ2-3, with D possibly matching TRBD2 (5 bases). The clonotype was recovered from a man aged 50-59 years who had recovered from COVID-19. The sample taken for sequencing was PBMCs or T cells enriched from blood (not recorded which). The CDR3 DNA reads as TGTGCCAGCAGCTTAGAACCACTAGTTACAGATACGCAGTATTTT. This codes for CASSLEPLVTDTQYF.